This T cell receptor beta chain was profiled in a study of blood T cell repertoires in COVID-19. Turning to the study itself: T cells, B-cell-depleted T cells, or PBMCs supplied cDNA or gDNA.

Libraries were prepared by immunoSEQ multiplex PCR; TCRdb keeps only in-frame clonotypes and omits some of them. The table has approximately 290,000 clones, 80% to 90% seen once. Sequenced input: peripheral blood. This TCR derives from a man younger than 40 with acute or convalescent COVID-19.

CDR3 sequence reads: CASSPGHMNTGELFF. The CDR3 region has the DNA TGTGCCAGCAGCCCGGGACACATGAACACCGGGGAGCTGTTTTTT. The rearrangement uses TRBV5-4 and TRBJ2-2; D perhaps matches TRBD1 (6 bases). This CDR3 is built from 15 residues. V shed 4 bases and J shed 1 base, with 11 bases lying between them. CDR1 and CDR2 (germline): SGHNT, YYREEE (reference sequence).